This is a list of T cell receptor beta chains from one sample in a study of T-cell reconstitution after alpha-beta-depleted transplantation in children. TCRdb reanalysed the PCR reads using MiXCR and keeps one entry per CDR3 protein. The table lists a few hundred thousand distinct CDR3 sequences, approximately 20% of them singletons. Source: PBMCs, mostly from graft donor cells, taken 180 days after TCRalphabeta/CD19-depleted stem cell transplant. The receptors here all came from a male patient under 18 who had a stem cell transplant for acute lymphoblastic leukemia, so the T cells may come from the graft donor. Both conserved end residues are part of each CDR3. A D gene is named only where the DNA matches it firmly. The size of a clone is reported for some rows only, either as once, few or many, or as a class for expanded clones.

d_gene	j_gene	v_gene	abundance	CDR3aa
-	TRBJ2-2	TRBV4-2	few	CASSQDWGFTGELFF
-	TRBJ2-1	TRBV18	-	CASSPIAPSLLVEQFF
-	TRBJ2-3	TRBV3-1	-	CASSALAIITDTQYF
TRBD1	TRBJ2-4	TRBV7-9	few	CASSLARQGIKNIQYF
-	TRBJ2-1	TRBV15	few	CATSSHPRGYTLHNEQFF
TRBD2	TRBJ2-1	TRBV30	-	CAWGLLAGGREQFF
-	TRBJ1-3	TRBV5-1	few	CASSLQGSAGNTIYF
TRBD2	TRBJ2-1	TRBV7-9	-	CASRPNKREADYNEQFF
-	TRBJ2-5	TRBV5-1	few	CASSVGTQETQYF
-	TRBJ2-7	TRBV18	-	CASSPPPFTYEQYF
-	TRBJ2-3	TRBV5-1	few	CASSFTSGPSDTQYF
TRBD2	TRBJ2-2	TRBV20-1	many	CSASSGIGTGELFF